This T cell receptor (beta chain) came from a study of blood T cells in healthy people across ages. Looked up from germline, CDR1 is MNHEY and CDR2 is SVGAGI. The CDR3 spans 11 residues. Through a sample-barcoded 5' primer and a J-beta primer mix, a second PCR was run for roughly 6 to 11 cycles. Via MiXCR, TCRdb re-called the 5' RACE reads, giving one row per CDR3 protein. The sample includes around 1,000,000 distinct CDR3 sequences, under 30% of them seen just once. In each sample, at least 7 million PBMCs were isolated. In the case of this clonotype: A read error may produce the germline difference seen at one junction end.

These data are also associated with another study on T cells of mothers and their children. That publication notes: A handful of children and their three healthy Caucasian mothers were the donors. Thymic selection molds TCR recombination output in much the same way for related pairs as for unrelated pairs.

Sequenced input: blood. The V and J genes are TRBV6-5 and TRBJ1-2, with D possibly being TRBD1 (6 bases). The sequence was collected from a girl aged 2-15 years in good health. The CDR3 region has the DNA TGTGCCAGCAGCGGGGGGCCCCGGGGCGCCTTC. It translates to CASSGGPRGAF.